The clone carrying this T cell receptor beta chain was found many times. Its specificity is unknown. The sequence runs out 3 residues before the end of the CDR3; the remainder is reconstructed from the germline J gene. The CDR3 consists of 15 residues. Germline V gene sequence: CDR1 LNHDA, CDR2 SQIVND (reference sequence). Between the trimmed V and J ends, which lost 7 bases and 3 bases, there was a span of 15 bases. The sample belongs to a study of T cell clonality in common variable immunodeficiency. Using immunoSEQ multiplex PCR, the repertoire was profiled, and TCRdb retains in-frame clones only, with some absent. Found here are some 50,000 clones, no singletons; the ten largest cover 5% to 6.5%. Whole-study results and caveats: CVID subjects had higher TCRbeta clonality than healthy controls, most marked in about a third. Fewer TCRbeta clones were shared among CVID subjects than controls.

Sequencing was done on a sample of peripheral blood mononuclear cells. The rearrangement joins TRBV19 to TRBJ2-2, with D maybe TRBD1 (6 bases). The sequence came from a person between 18 and 75 years old in good health. The CDR3 is CASMQQGGYTGELFF. The DNA read from the CDR3 is TGTGCCAGTATGCAACAGGGCGGGTACACCGGGGAG. Drawing the rest from reference TRBV19 and TRBJ2-2, the complete variable domain is DGGITQSPKYLFRKEGQNVTLSCEQNLNHDAMYWYRQDPGQGLRLIYYSQIVNDFQKGDIAEGYSVSREKKESFPLTVTSAQKNPTAFYLCASMQQGGYTGELFFGEGSRLTVL.